The source of this T cell receptor (beta chain) is a study of blood T cell repertoires in COVID-19. Study context: Acute-phase and convalescent COVID-19 samples originated in the United States, Italy and Spain. The analysed material was cDNA or gDNA that came from T cells, B-cell-depleted T cells, or PBMCs.

CDR1 is SQVTM, CDR2 ANQGSEA, per germline. V lost 3 bases and J lost 7, with 16 bases in between. This CDR3 comprises 14 residues. Methods used by the authors: The assay estimated nucleated cells by amplifying reference gene primers. The method was immunoSEQ multiplex PCR; TCRdb's version includes in-frame clones alone and lacks a portion of them. The D gene and trimming were derived from the DNA, and the V and J assignments and clone size from that table. The sample lists approximately 76,000 clones, approximately 82% occurring once. Sequenced sample: peripheral blood. The TCR was taken from an elderly man with active or convalescent COVID-19. The V gene is TRBV29-1, the J gene TRBJ2-1; D is possibly TRBD1 (5 bases). The CDR3 DNA sequence: TGCAGCGTTGAGGTGTGGCCAGGGTCAAATGAGCAGTTCTTC. This translates into CSVEVWPGSNEQFF.